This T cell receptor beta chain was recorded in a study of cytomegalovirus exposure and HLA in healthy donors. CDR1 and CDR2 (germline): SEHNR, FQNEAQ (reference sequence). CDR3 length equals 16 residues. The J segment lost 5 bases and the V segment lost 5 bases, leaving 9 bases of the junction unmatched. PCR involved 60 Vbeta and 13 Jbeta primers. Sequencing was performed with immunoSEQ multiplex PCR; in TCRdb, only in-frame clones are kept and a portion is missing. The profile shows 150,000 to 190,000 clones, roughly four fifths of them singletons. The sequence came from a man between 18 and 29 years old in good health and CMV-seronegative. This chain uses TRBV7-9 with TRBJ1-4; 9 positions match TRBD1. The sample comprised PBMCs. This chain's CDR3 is CASSALMGQGNEKLFF. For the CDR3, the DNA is TGTGCCAGCAGCGCGTTGATGGGACAGGGAAATGAAAAACTGTTTTTT.